The next 27 T cell receptor beta chains were all read from a single sample in a study of blood T cell repertoires in COVID-19. Method: immunoSEQ multiplex PCR; TCRdb's copy keeps in-frame clones and lacks some. The sample lists tens of thousands of clones, about four fifths occurring once. Material: peripheral blood. These receptors all stem from a man aged 45-65 years with acute or convalescent COVID-19.

This clone occurred once. The chain joins TRBV6-2 or TRBV6-3 to TRBJ1-2; TRBD1 matches 7 bases. Trimming removed 2 bases from V and 6 bases from J; junction bases left unmatched: 3. Germline V gene data show CDR1 as MNHEY and CDR2 as SVGEGT. The CDR3 extends over 13 amino acids. CDR3 in amino acids: CASSYKGANGYTF. Written as DNA, the CDR3 is TGTGCCAGCAGTTACAAGGGGGCGAATGGCTACACCTTC.

This clone was detected once. The rearrangement uses TRBV5-6 and TRBJ2-1, with TRBD2 matching over 13 bases. V was pared by 4 bases and J by 8 bases, with 6 bases of the junction left unmatched. The CDR3 is made up of 15 amino acids. Germline V gives CDR1 SGHDT, CDR2 YYEEEE. The CDR3 coding sequence is TGTGCCAGCAGCCAGGGACTAGCGGGATTGGATGAGCAGTTCTTC. Translation: CASSQGLAGLDEQFF.

This chain uses TRBV4-1 with TRBJ1-6; the D gene is possibly TRBD1 (6 bases). This CDR3 has 16 amino acids. Trimming left V 1 base short and J 7 bases short, with 14 bases between. Germline CDR1 and CDR2: MGHRA and YSYEKL. CDR3 in DNA: TGCGCCAGCAGCCAAGGTCTCAGGGGCCTAAATTCACCCCTCCACTTT. Translating it yields CASSQGLRGLNSPLHF.

This chain connects TRBV7-6 to TRBJ2-1; 10 bases agree with TRBD2. In germline, CDR1 is SGHVS, CDR2 FNYEAQ. J lost 3 bases, V lost 5 bases, and 7 bases had no gene match. This CDR3 comprises 16 residues. CDR3 in amino acids: CASSRRLAGFYNEQFF. The DNA of the CDR3 is TGTGCCAGCAGCCGAAGACTAGCGGGTTTCTACAATGAGCAGTTCTTC.

This chain links TRBV28 with TRBJ1-2; D might be TRBD1 (5 bases). CDR1 and CDR2 (germline): MDHEN, SYDVKM. The V gene lost 9 bases and the J gene lost 4 bases, with 9 bases spanning the gap. This CDR3 spans 11 amino acids. CDR3 protein: CASSGIYGYTF. The DNA for the CDR3 is TGTGCCAGTTCAGGGATCTATGGCTACACCTTC.

This clone was seen once. The CDR3 protein is CASSPGGAGIYNEQFF. The CDR3 DNA is TGTGCCAGCAGTCCGGGGGGTGCGGGGATATACAATGAGCAGTTCTTC. The genes are TRBV27 and TRBJ2-1; 7 nucleotides line up with TRBD2. The V gene end was trimmed by 5 bases and the J gene end by 4 bases; junction bases not matched to a gene: 11. The germline gives CDR1 MNHEY, CDR2 SMNVEV (reference sequence). The CDR3 runs 16 residues.

This chain joins TRBV19 and TRBJ2-1; a weak D match, TRBD2 (6 bases). The germline gives CDR1 LNHDA, CDR2 SQIVND (reference sequence). Trimming removed 5 bases from V and 2 bases from J, with 13 bases in between. The CDR3 covers 15 residues. Here the CDR3 reads CASSRGSAAYNEQFF. DNA of the CDR3: TGTGCCAGTAGTCGGGGGTCGGCCGCCTACAATGAGCAGTTCTTC.

The V call is TRBV4-3, the J call TRBJ2-2; D is unresolved. V was trimmed by 0 bases and J by 2 bases, leaving 7 bases between them. The length of the CDR3 is 15 residues. Germline lookup yields CDR1 LGHNA and CDR2 YSLEER. The CDR3 loop is CASSQEWPNTGELFF. The CDR3 nucleotides are TGCGCCAGCAGCCAAGAGTGGCCTAACACCGGGGAGCTGTTTTTT.

The chain joins TRBV19 to TRBJ2-3; 10 nucleotides align to TRBD2. Germline lookup yields CDR1 LNHDA and CDR2 SQIVND (reference sequence). The CDR3 contains 17 residues. After removal of 1 base from V and 4 bases from J, the junction contained 8 bases not matched to a gene. The CDR3 loop reads CASSIVSPSGSADTQYF. For the CDR3, the DNA is TGTGCCAGTAGTATAGTCTCCCCTAGCGGGAGCGCAGATACGCAGTATTTT.

The chain employs TRBV6-2 or TRBV6-3 and TRBJ1-5; weak D call: TRBD1 (5 bases). The CDR3 length is 13 residues. CDR1 is MNHEY and CDR2 is SVGEGT in the germline V gene. Trimming shortened V by 4 bases and J by 7 bases, and 11 bases separated the two germline ends. The CDR3 here is CASSSDWGQPQHF. Here the CDR3 DNA reads TGTGCCAGCAGTTCGGATTGGGGCCAGCCCCAGCATTTT.

This chain links TRBV27 with TRBJ2-1, with 12 bases matching TRBD2. J gave up 7 bases and V 5 bases, and 3 bases lay outside the gene matches. This CDR3 spans 14 amino acids. Germline V gives CDR1 MNHEY, CDR2 SMNVEV (reference sequence). The CDR3 spells CASSRLAGANEQFF. CDR3 nucleotide sequence: TGTGCCAGCAGTAGACTAGCGGGAGCTAATGAGCAGTTCTTC.

V and J are TRBV27 and TRBJ2-1; a possible D gene is TRBD2 (7 bases). V was trimmed by 6 bases and J by 7 bases, leaving 25 bases between them. This CDR3 contains 17 residues. Germline values: CDR1 MNHEY, CDR2 SMNVEV (reference sequence). As DNA, the CDR3 is TGTGCCAGCAGACGAGGGGGGGCCGATCAGCGCACAAATGAGCAGTTCTTC. Translating it yields CASRRGGADQRTNEQFF.

The chain recombines TRBV15 with TRBJ2-3, with 10 bases aligning to TRBD2. CDR1 is LNHNV, CDR2 YYDKDF, per germline (reference sequence). V lost 0 bases, J lost 4 bases, and 4 bases stayed unmatched. The CDR3 extends over 16 amino acids. The CDR3: CATSREILAGSDTQYF. Here the CDR3 DNA reads TGTGCCACCAGCAGAGAGATACTAGCGGGGTCAGATACGCAGTATTTT.

The rearrangement links TRBV12-5 to TRBJ1-2, with 7 bases lining up with TRBD1. The length of the CDR3 is 13 residues. With V trimmed by 4 bases and J by 5 bases, 4 bases remained unmatched. Germline lookup yields CDR1 LGHNT and CDR2 FRNRAP. CDR3 residues: CASGSTGTYGYTF. The CDR3 DNA reads TGTGCTAGTGGTTCGACAGGGACTTATGGCTACACCTTC.

In this sample, this clone turned up a few times. CDR3 bases: TGCGCCAGCAGCCAAGCCGTGAATCTAGCGGGAGCTAAAGATACGCAGTATTTT. It translates to CASSQAVNLAGAKDTQYF. The chain carries TRBV4-3 and TRBJ2-3; 10 nucleotides align to TRBD2. This CDR3 has 18 amino acids. Germline values: CDR1 LGHNA, CDR2 YSLEER. V was clipped by 1 base and J by 5 bases; unmatched bases: 12.

The rearrangement uses TRBV6-5 and TRBJ2-7; 7 bases line up with TRBD1. CDR1 MNHEY and CDR2 SVGAGI come from the germline V gene. This CDR3 region has 12 residues. The V and J ends lost 8 bases and 5 bases, in that order; junction bases with no gene match: 6. CDR3 region: CASAGQANEQYF. The CDR3 DNA reads as TGTGCCAGCGCAGGACAGGCCAACGAGCAGTACTTC.

The chain links TRBV7-2 to TRBJ1-2; 8 nucleotides match TRBD1. The V and J ends lost 3 bases and 7 bases, in that order; junction bases with no gene match: 13. The germline V gene encodes CDR1 SGHTA and CDR2 FQGNSA. The CDR3 spans 16 residues. In DNA form, the CDR3 reads TGTGCCAGCAGCTTGTGGACTACAGGGGGGGTGCTTGGCTACACCTTC. Its translation is CASSLWTTGGVLGYTF.

The CDR3 DNA follows: TGTGCCAGCAGTTACGAGAGCCGGGGGGCTATCTATGGCTACACCTTC. Amino acid sequence: CASSYESRGAIYGYTF. The rearrangement uses TRBV6-5 and TRBJ1-2; tentatively, D is TRBD1 (6 bases). Germline CDR1 is MNHEY and CDR2 is SVGAGI. This CDR3 spans 16 amino acids. V was cut by 2 bases and J by 4 bases, with 17 bases left in between.

This chain connects TRBV11-2 to TRBJ1-6; perhaps TRBD1 as D (6 bases). The CDR3 has 16 amino acids. Per germline, CDR1 SGHAT and CDR2 FQNNGV. V was cut by 7 bases and J by 4 bases, with 17 bases left in between. CDR3 sequence: CASTISSGTYNSPLHF. In DNA, the CDR3 is TGTGCCAGCACCATAAGCTCCGGGACATATAATTCACCCCTCCACTTT. Combining the CDR3 with reference TRBV11-2 and TRBJ1-6 gives the whole variable domain EAGVAQSPRYKIIEKRQSVAFWCNPISGHATLYWYQQILGQGPKLLIQFQNNGVVDDSQLPKDRFSAERLKGVDSTLKIQPAKLEDSAVYLCASTISSGTYNSPLHFGNGTRLTVT.

This chain uses TRBV7-9 with TRBJ1-5, with D possibly being TRBD1 (5 bases). The CDR3 has 15 residues. Germline V gives CDR1 SEHNR, CDR2 FQNEAQ (reference sequence). Trimming removed 1 base from V and 0 bases from J, with 7 bases in between. CDR3 loop: CASSLEQGSNQPQHF. CDR3 DNA sequence: TGTGCCAGCAGCTTAGAGCAGGGTAGCAATCAGCCCCAGCATTTT.

This chain connects TRBV30 to TRBJ1-2; possible D gene TRBD1, 5 bases. V was shortened by 4 bases and J by 2 bases, with 11 bases between the two germline ends. This CDR3 is built from 13 residues. CDR1 and CDR2 (germline): GTSNPN, SVGIG (reference sequence). The CDR3 protein is CAWIKDKNYGYTF. The CDR3 DNA follows: TGTGCCTGGATAAAGGACAAAAACTATGGCTACACCTTC.

The chain joins TRBV5-1 to TRBJ2-2; a possible D gene is TRBD1 (6 bases). Germline assignment: CDR1 SGHRS and CDR2 YFSETQ. Trimming shortened V by 3 bases and J by 1 base, and 13 bases separated the two germline ends. The CDR3 runs 16 residues. This CDR3 reads CASSWHRDRNTGELFF. The CDR3, as DNA: TGCGCCAGCAGCTGGCACAGGGACCGGAACACCGGGGAGCTGTTTTTT.

The gene calls are TRBV3-1 (or the pseudogene TRBV3-2) and TRBJ2-5, with 7 bases lining up with TRBD2. The CDR3 spans 13 residues. Looked up from germline, CDR1 is LGHDT and CDR2 is YNNKEL (reference sequence). Trimming took 6 bases from V and 5 from J; bases not matched to a gene: 6. The CDR3 spells CASSGRGTETQYF. CDR3 DNA sequence: TGTGCCAGCAGTGGGAGGGGAACGGAGACCCAGTACTTC.

This chain joins TRBV28 and TRBJ2-7; maybe TRBD2 (6 bases). The ends were cut back, 1 base at V and 7 bases at J, with 14 bases in the middle. The CDR3 has 14 amino acids. Per the germline V gene, CDR1 is MDHEN and CDR2 is SYDVKM. The CDR3 reads CASSLFSGREEQYF. The CDR3 coding sequence is TGTGCCAGCAGTTTATTTAGCGGTCGGGAGGAGCAGTACTTC.

The V and J genes are TRBV7-2 and TRBJ2-1; 12 nucleotides align to TRBD2. This CDR3 has 15 amino acids. The germline gives CDR1 SGHTA, CDR2 FQGNSA. J was trimmed by 7 bases and V by 6 bases; bases with no gene match: 7. This CDR3 is CASRTLAGGRNEQFF. The CDR3, as DNA: TGTGCCAGCAGAACTCTAGCGGGGGGGCGTAATGAGCAGTTCTTC.

The chain's CDR3 is CASSPPVVTDTQYF. Here the CDR3 DNA reads TGTGCCAGCTCACCACCGGTTGTTACTGATACGCAGTATTTT. The chain joins TRBV18 to TRBJ2-3, with D unclear. Germline values: CDR1 KGHSH, CDR2 LQKENI. The CDR3 consists of 14 residues. V gave up 0 bases and J gave up 6 bases, with 10 bases separating them. Supplemented by reference TRBV18 and TRBJ2-3, the full variable domain reads NAGVMQNPRHLVRRRGQEARLRCSPMKGHSHVYWYRQLPEEGLKFMVYLQKENIIDESGMPKERFSAEFPKEGPSILRIQQVVRGDSAAYFCASSPPVVTDTQYFGPGTRLTVL.

The V call is TRBV27, the J call TRBJ2-3; 7 positions match TRBD2. Trimming at V came to 5 bases and at J to 0 bases, leaving 14 bases not matched to a gene. This CDR3 has 18 amino acids. CDR1 and CDR2 (germline): MNHEY, SMNVEV (reference sequence). CDR3 sequence reads: CASSRRRVAGYSTDTQYF. The CDR3 DNA reads as TGTGCCAGCAGTCGCCGAAGGGTAGCGGGCTATAGCACAGATACGCAGTATTTT.